Below, 9 T cell receptor beta chains from the same sample are listed, as sequenced in a study of blood T cell repertoires in COVID-19. Assay used: immunoSEQ multiplex PCR; TCRdb lists only in-frame clones, some missing. Of more than 300,000 clones in the sample, 85% to 90% were seen once. The specimen sequenced was PBMCs or T cells enriched from blood (not recorded which). Source of these receptors: a man aged 25 to 40 who had recovered from COVID-19.

The chain employs TRBV18 and TRBJ2-1, with 8 bases identical to TRBD2. CDR1 is KGHSH, CDR2 LQKENI, per germline. After removal of 5 bases from V and 0 bases from J, the junction contained 3 bases not matched to a gene. The length of the CDR3 is 15 residues. The CDR3 sequence: CASSFGRDSYNEQFF. CDR3 DNA: TGTGCCAGCTCATTCGGGAGGGACTCCTACAATGAGCAGTTCTTC.

The V and J genes are TRBV18 and TRBJ2-7; a weak D match, TRBD1 (6 bases). Germline V CDR1 and CDR2: KGHSH, LQKENI. CDR3 length: 14 amino acids. V was trimmed by 3 bases and J by 2 bases, leaving 11 bases between them. CDR3 sequence: CASSPATGAYEQYF. DNA of the CDR3: TGTGCCAGCTCACCTGCGACAGGAGCCTACGAGCAGTACTTC.

This sequence joins TRBV11-2 and TRBJ2-7, with a tentative D call TRBD1 (5 bases). Trimming took 4 bases from V and 5 from J, leaving 12 bases between them. The CDR3 is made up of 13 amino acids. Germline V CDR1 and CDR2: SGHAT, FQNNGV. CDR3 coding DNA: TGTGCCAGCAGCTACGGACATACGGACGAGCAGTACTTC. Amino acids: CASSYGHTDEQYF.

This clone was seen a single time. V gene TRBV7-2 combines with J gene TRBJ1-1; D is undetermined. In germline, CDR1 is SGHTA, CDR2 FQGNSA. The CDR3 sequence is 14 residues long. Between the trimmed V and J ends, which lost 4 bases and 6 bases, there was a span of 15 bases. CDR3: CASSSTGSRAEAFF. In DNA form, the CDR3 reads TGTGCCAGCAGCTCCACGGGTAGTCGGGCTGAAGCTTTCTTT.

The chain joins TRBV5-1 to TRBJ2-3, with TRBD2 identical over 7 bases. The ends lost 2 bases at V and 4 bases at J; junction bases unmatched: 4. CDR1 and CDR2 (germline): SGHRS, YFSETQ. This CDR3 has 14 amino acids. The CDR3 spells CASSFWGRADTQYF. Here the CDR3 DNA reads TGCGCCAGCAGCTTTTGGGGGAGGGCAGATACGCAGTATTTT.

V is TRBV6-5 and J is TRBJ1-2; 7 positions agree with TRBD1. Germline values: CDR1 MNHEY, CDR2 SVGAGI. V was clipped by 4 bases and J by 7 bases; unmatched bases: 6. The CDR3 loop spans 13 amino acids. In DNA, the CDR3 is TGTGCCAGCAGTTTAACAGGGGTCACTGGCTACACCTTC. This translates into CASSLTGVTGYTF.

The chain combines TRBV11-2 with TRBJ2-7; 9 bases map to TRBD2. With V trimmed by 0 bases and J by 2 bases, 5 bases remained unmatched. The CDR3 is made up of 16 amino acids. CDR1 SGHAT and CDR2 FQNNGV come from the germline V gene. CDR3 residues: CASSLDGGREAYEQYF. The CDR3 DNA reads TGTGCCAGCAGCTTAGACGGCGGGAGGGAAGCCTACGAGCAGTACTTC.

This clone showed up just once. The chain uses TRBV24-1 and TRBJ1-5; D gene unclear. This CDR3 is 15 amino acids long. CDR1 is KGHDR, CDR2 SFDVKD, per germline. V dropped 9 bases and J dropped 0 bases, with 14 bases sitting between them. CDR3 in amino acids: CATSSGRISNQPQHF. The DNA for the CDR3 is TGTGCCACCTCCAGCGGACGGATTAGCAATCAGCCCCAGCATTTT.

The chain employs TRBV5-4 and TRBJ2-3; 10 bases align to TRBD2. Germline V gives CDR1 SGHNT, CDR2 YYREEE (reference sequence). The trim removed 0 bases at V and 6 bases at J, leaving 7 bases unmatched. The length of the CDR3 is 16 residues. The CDR3 nucleotides read TGTGCCAGCAGCTTGGATTCTAGCGGGGGAGGTGATACGCAGTATTTT. Translating gives CASSLDSSGGGDTQYF.